This TCR beta chain was profiled in a study of cytomegalovirus exposure and HLA in healthy donors. Regarding donors, all were healthy bone marrow donors. This PCR relied on a set of 60 Vbeta primers and 13 Jbeta primers. The data were produced by immunoSEQ multiplex PCR, yet TCRdb's version contains in-frame clones alone and is incomplete. The sample holds approximately 170,000 clones, 65% to 85% seen once. V trimming: 2 bases; J trimming: 1 base; junction bases outside the gene matches: 2. Germline V gene sequence: CDR1 SGHNT, CDR2 YYREEE (reference sequence). This CDR3 is 15 amino acids long. Notes on the study in general: Near-uniform donor sequencing depth was presumed by presence/absence analyses. Earlier findings revealed that most TCR beta V segments proved productive either about 90% or about 30% of the time.

Concerning this clone itself: Its antigen remains unidentified.

The specimen was PBMCs. This sequence was found in a woman aged 45-59 years in good health and CMV-seropositive. The chain couples TRBV5-4 to TRBJ2-3; 9 nucleotides match TRBD2. The CDR3 DNA follows: TGTGCCAGCAGCTTCCTAGCGGGGCGCACAGATACGCAGTATTTT. It codes for CASSFLAGRTDTQYF.